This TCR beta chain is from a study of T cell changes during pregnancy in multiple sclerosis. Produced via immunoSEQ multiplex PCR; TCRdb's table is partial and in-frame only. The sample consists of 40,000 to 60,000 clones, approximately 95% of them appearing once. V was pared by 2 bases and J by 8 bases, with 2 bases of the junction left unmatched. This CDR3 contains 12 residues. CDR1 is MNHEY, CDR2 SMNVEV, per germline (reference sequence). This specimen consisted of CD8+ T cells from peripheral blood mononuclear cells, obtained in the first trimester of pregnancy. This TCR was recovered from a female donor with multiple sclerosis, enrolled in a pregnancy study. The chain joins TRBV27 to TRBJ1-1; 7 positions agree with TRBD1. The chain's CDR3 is CASSLRTGEAFF. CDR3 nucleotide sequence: TGTGCCAGCAGTTTAAGGACAGGAGAAGCTTTCTTT.